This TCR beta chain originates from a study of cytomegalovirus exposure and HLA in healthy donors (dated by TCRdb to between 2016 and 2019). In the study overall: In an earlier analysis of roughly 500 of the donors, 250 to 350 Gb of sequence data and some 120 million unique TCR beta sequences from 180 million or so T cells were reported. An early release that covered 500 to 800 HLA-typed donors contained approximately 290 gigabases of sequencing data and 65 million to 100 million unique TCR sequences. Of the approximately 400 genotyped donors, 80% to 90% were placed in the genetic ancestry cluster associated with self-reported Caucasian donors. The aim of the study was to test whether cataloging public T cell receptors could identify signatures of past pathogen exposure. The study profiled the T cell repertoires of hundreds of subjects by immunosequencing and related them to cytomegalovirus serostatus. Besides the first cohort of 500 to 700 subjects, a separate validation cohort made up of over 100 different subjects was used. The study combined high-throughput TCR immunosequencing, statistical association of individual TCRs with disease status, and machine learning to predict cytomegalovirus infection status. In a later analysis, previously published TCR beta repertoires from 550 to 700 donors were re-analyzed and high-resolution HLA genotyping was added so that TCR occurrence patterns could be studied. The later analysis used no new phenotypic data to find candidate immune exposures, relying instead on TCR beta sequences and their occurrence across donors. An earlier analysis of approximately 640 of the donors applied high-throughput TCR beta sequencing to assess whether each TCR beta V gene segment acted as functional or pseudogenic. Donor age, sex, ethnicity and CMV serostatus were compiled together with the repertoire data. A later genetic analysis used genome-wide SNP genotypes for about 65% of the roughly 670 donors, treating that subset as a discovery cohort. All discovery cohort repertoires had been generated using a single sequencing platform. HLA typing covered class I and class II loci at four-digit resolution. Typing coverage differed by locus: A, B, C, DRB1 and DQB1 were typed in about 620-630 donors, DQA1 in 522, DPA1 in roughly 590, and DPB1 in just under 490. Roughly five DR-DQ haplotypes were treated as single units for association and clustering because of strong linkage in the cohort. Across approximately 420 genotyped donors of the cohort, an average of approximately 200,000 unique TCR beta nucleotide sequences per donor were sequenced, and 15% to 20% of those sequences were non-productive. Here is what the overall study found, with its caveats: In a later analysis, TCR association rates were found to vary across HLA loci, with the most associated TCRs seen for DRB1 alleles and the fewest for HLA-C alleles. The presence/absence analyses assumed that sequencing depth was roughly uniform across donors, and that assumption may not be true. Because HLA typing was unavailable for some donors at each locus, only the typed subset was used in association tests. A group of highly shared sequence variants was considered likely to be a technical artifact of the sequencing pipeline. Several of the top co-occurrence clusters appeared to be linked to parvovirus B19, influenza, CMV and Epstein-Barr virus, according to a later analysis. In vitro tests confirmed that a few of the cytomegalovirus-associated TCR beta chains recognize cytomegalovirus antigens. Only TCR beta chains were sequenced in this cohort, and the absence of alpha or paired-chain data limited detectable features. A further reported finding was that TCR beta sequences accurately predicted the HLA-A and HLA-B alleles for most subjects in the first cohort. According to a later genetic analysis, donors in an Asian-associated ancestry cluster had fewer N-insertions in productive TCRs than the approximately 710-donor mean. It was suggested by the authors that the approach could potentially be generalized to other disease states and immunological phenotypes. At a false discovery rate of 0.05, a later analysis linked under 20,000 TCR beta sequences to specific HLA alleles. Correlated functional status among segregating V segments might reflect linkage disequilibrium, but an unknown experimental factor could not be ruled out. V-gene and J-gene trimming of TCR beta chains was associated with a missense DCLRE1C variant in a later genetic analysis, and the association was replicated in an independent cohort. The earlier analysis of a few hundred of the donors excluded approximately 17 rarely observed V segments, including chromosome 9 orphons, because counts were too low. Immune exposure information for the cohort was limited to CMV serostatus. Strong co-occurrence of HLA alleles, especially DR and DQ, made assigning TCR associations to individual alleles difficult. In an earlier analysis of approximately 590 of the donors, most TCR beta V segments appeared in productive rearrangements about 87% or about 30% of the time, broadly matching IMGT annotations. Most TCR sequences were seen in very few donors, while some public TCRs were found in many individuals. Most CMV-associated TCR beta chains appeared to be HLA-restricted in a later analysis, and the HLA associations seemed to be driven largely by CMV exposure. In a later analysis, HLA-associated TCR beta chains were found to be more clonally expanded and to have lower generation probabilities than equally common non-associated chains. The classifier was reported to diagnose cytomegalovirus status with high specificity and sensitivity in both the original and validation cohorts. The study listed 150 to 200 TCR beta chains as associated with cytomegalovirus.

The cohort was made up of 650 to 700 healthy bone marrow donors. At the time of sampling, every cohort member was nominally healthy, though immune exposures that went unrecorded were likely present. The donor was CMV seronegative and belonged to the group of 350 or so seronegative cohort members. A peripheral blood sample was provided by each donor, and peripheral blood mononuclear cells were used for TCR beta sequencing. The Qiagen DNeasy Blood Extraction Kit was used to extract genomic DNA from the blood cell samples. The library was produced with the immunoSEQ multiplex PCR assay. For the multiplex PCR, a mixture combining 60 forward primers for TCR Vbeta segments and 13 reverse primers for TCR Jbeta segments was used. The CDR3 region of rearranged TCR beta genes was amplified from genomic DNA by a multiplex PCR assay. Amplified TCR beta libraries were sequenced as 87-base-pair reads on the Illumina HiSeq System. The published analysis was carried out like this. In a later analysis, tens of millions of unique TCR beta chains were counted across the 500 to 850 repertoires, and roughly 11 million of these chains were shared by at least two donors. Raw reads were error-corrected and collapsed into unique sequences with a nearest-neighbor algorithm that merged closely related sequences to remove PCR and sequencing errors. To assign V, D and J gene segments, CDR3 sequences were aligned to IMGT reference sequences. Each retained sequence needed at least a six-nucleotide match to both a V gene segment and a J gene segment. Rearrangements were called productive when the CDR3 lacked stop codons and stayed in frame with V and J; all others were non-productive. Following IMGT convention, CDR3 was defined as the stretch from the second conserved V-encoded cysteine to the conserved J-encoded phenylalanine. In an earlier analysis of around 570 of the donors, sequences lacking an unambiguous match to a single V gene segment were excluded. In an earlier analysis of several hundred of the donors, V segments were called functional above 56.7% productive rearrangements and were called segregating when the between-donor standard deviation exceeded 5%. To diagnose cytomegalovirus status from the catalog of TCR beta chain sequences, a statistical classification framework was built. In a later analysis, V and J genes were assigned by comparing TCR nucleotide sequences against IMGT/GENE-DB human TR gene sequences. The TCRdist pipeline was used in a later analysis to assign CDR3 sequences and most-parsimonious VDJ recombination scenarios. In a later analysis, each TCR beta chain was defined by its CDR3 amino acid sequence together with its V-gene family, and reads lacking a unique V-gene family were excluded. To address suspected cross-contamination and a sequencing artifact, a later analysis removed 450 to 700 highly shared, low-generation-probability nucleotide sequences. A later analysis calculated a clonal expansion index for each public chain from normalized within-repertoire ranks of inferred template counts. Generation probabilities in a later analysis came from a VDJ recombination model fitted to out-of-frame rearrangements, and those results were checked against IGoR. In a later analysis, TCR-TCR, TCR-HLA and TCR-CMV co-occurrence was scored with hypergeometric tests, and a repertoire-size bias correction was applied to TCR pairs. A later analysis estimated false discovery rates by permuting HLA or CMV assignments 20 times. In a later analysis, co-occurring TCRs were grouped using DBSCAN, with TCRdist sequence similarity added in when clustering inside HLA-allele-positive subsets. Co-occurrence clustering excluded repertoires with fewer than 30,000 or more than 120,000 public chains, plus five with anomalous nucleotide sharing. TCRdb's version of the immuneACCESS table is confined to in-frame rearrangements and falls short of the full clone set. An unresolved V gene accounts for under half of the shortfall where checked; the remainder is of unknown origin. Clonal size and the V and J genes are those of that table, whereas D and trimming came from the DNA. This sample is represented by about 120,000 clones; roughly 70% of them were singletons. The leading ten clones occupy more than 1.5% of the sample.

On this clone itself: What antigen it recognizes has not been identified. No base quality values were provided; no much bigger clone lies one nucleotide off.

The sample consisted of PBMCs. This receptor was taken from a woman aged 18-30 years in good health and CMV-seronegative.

The CDR3 region has the sequence CASSPSGTGAGEQYF. The bases are TGCGCCAGCAGCCCCTCCGGGACAGGGGCTGGGGAGCAGTACTTC. In this chain, TRBV4-1 is recombined with TRBJ2-7; 10 nucleotides in the junction match TRBD1. Clipping removes 4 bases from V and 7 bases from J, with 10 as the unmatched junction base count. The CDR3 sequence holds 15 residues, the cysteine and phenylalanine included. Of all the DNA, just the CDR3 is kept, 45 bases in frame from base 1. CDR1 and CDR2 are read off the germline V gene as MGHRA and YSYEKL.